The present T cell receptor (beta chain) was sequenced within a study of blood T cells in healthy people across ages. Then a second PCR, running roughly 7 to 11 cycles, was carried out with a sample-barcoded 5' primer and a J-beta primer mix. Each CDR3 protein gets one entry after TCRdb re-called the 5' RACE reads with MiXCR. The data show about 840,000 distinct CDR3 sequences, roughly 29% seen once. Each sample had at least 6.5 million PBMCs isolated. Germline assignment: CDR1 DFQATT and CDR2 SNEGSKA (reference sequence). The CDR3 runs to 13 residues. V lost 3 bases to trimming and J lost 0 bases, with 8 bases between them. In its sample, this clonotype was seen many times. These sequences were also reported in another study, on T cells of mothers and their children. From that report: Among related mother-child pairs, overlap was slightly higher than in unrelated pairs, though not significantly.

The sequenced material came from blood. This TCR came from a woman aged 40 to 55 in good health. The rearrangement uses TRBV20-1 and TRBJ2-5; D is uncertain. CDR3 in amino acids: CSASLVNQETQYF. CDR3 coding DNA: TGCAGTGCTAGCCTGGTCAACCAAGAGACCCAGTACTTC.